These 9 T cell receptor beta chains originate from one sample sequenced in a study of CD8 T cells in ankylosing spondylitis. TCRdb recomputed calls from the 5' RACE reads with MiXCR, one row per CDR3 protein. In the table there are some 150,000 distinct CDR3 sequences, around two fifths of which are singletons. The sample comprised synovial fluid, either unsorted or a sorted T cell fraction (not recorded which). The receptors were gathered from a male donor with ankylosing spondylitis.

The rearrangement uses TRBV6-4 and TRBJ2-3, with a possible D match to TRBD2 (6 bases). This CDR3 has 15 amino acids. V gave up 4 bases and J gave up 0 bases, with 11 bases separating them. Germline-derived CDR1 and CDR2 are MRHNA and SNTAGT. The CDR3 DNA reads as TGTGCCAGCAGTGCTTCCGGGGGAAGCACAGATACGCAGTATTTT. Amino acid sequence: CASSASGGSTDTQYF.

The rearrangement uses TRBV12-3 or TRBV12-4 and TRBJ2-6, with D uncertain. V was cut by 5 bases and J by 0 bases, with 17 bases left in between. This CDR3 contains 18 residues. The CDR3 DNA is TGTGCCAGCAGTCCCCGGGCCAAATTGAGCTCTGGGGCCAACGTCCTGACTTTC. Protein: CASSPRAKLSSGANVLTF.

V and J are TRBV28 and TRBJ2-1; D is uncertain. The CDR3 extends over 17 amino acids. In germline, CDR1 is MDHEN, CDR2 SYDVKM. The germline V and J ends were trimmed by 6 bases and 2 bases, with 20 bases remaining between them. The CDR3 spells CASRFADDGVAYNEQFF. CDR3 DNA: TGTGCCAGCAGGTTCGCTGATGACGGAGTCGCCTACAATGAGCAGTTCTTC.

The chain employs TRBV6-5 and TRBJ2-1; 10 bases are shared with TRBD2. V dropped 2 bases and J dropped 8; count of bases not matched to a gene: 15. The V gene's germline CDR1 is MNHEY and CDR2 SVGAGI. The CDR3 is 18 amino acids. In DNA form, the CDR3 reads TGTGCCAGCAGTTACCCACCGGGGGGTAGCGGGGGGTCCTATGAGCAGTTCTTC. Its translation: CASSYPPGGSGGSYEQFF.

Only a few counts were recorded for this clonotype. The chain has TRBV6-5 and TRBJ2-1; 7 nucleotides match TRBD2. The CDR3 covers 17 residues. CDR1 is MNHEY, CDR2 SVGAGI, per germline. Trimming cost V 2 bases and J 8 bases; bases outside gene matches: 15. CDR3 nucleotide sequence: TGTGCCAGCAGTTACGACCCTAGCGGTGGGAGGTACGATGAGCAGTTCTTC. Translated: CASSYDPSGGRYDEQFF.

This clonotype was recorded many times. V gene TRBV3-1 combines with J gene TRBJ1-2; a possible D gene is TRBD1 (6 bases). The CDR3 sequence is 15 residues long. Per the germline V gene, CDR1 is LGHDT and CDR2 is YNNKEL (reference sequence). The V and J ends lost 5 bases and 4 bases respectively, with 17 bases between them. CDR3 residues: CASSSRGVPTYGYTF. The CDR3 nucleotides are TGTGCCAGCAGCTCAAGGGGGGTCCCAACCTATGGCTACACCTTC.

The genes are TRBV24-1 and TRBJ2-2; D is ambiguous. V lost 2 bases, J lost 5 bases, and 5 bases lay in between. The CDR3 loop spans 13 amino acids. Germline loops: CDR1 KGHDR, CDR2 SFDVKD. CDR3 bases: TGTGCCACCAGTGATTCTAGAACCGGGGAGCTGTTTTTT. It translates to CATSDSRTGELFF.

V and J are TRBV12-3 or TRBV12-4 and TRBJ2-1; D might be TRBD2 (5 bases). With 0 bases removed from V and 4 bases from J, the gap between germline ends came to 13 bases. This CDR3 has 16 amino acids. The CDR3 region is CASSLAPPAAYNEQFF. The CDR3, as DNA: TGTGCCAGCAGTTTAGCGCCTCCAGCGGCTTACAATGAGCAGTTCTTC.

The table lists this clonotype with a few counts. This chain joins TRBV27 and TRBJ1-1; D is ambiguous. From germline, CDR1 is MNHEY and CDR2 SMNVEV (reference sequence). CDR3 length equals 13 residues. The V and J ends lost 5 bases and 0 bases respectively, with 7 bases between them. The CDR3 DNA reads TGTGCCAGCAGTATCGGGATGAACACTGAAGCTTTCTTT. Its translation is CASSIGMNTEAFF.